Listed below are T cell receptor beta chains from one sample, sequenced in a study of Graves' ophthalmopathy and Graves' hyperthyroidism. MiXCR, run by TCRdb on the multiplex PCR reads, gives a single entry per CDR3 protein. The table includes roughly 500,000 distinct CDR3 sequences, about 15% detected once. Source material: blood. These TCRs come from a woman aged 25-40 years with Graves' ophthalmopathy. Each CDR3 is given with its conserved first and last residue. D genes are given only for firm matches. The size of a clone is reported for some rows only, either as once, few or many, or as a class for expanded clones.

J,D,size,V,CDR3,DNA
TRBJ2-5,.,few,TRBV11-2,CASSLKTQYF,TGTGCCAGCAGCTTGAAGACCCAGTACTTC
TRBJ2-5,TRBD1,many,TRBV12-3/TRBV12-4,CASRNTGVGETQYF,TGTGCCAGCAGAAATACAGGGGTTGGGGAGACCCAGTACTTC
TRBJ2-6,.,.,TRBV2,CASSESKGNQREPGANVLTF,TGTGCCAGCAGTGAATCCAAAGGAAACCAGAGGGAACCTGGGGCCAACGTCCTGACTTTC
TRBJ1-1,.,many,TRBV19,CASSIGVGANTEAFF,TGTGCCAGTAGTATAGGCGTGGGCGCGAACACTGAAGCTTTCTTT
TRBJ2-2,TRBD2,.,TRBV20-1,CSAAGGAGELFF,TGCAGTGCTGCGGGGGGGGCCGGGGAGCTGTTTTTT
TRBJ1-5,TRBD1,many,TRBV20-1,CSARDRERSQPQHF,TGCAGTGCTAGGGACAGGGAAAGGAGTCAGCCCCAGCATTTT
TRBJ2-2,.,many,TRBV2,CASRPDRTNTGELFF,TGTGCCAGCAGGCCCGACAGAACCAACACCGGGGAGCTGTTTTTT
TRBJ2-5,.,.,TRBV6-1,CASSKNRGETQYF,TGTGCCAGCAGTAAAAACCGCGGGGAGACCCAGTACTTC
TRBJ1-1,.,many,TRBV6-1,CATIMAGIRNTEAFF,TGTGCCACCATAATGGCAGGGATTCGGAACACTGAAGCTTTCTTT
TRBJ1-5,.,many,TRBV6-1,CASSLSGLENQPQHF,TGTGCCAGCAGCCTCTCAGGGCTCGAGAATCAGCCCCAGCATTTT
TRBJ1-1,.,many,TRBV25-1,CASSEWLGANTEAFF,TGTGCCAGCAGTGAATGGCTAGGGGCGAACACTGAAGCTTTCTTT
TRBJ2-7,.,many,TRBV15,CATSRDWHYEQYF,TGTGCCACCAGCAGAGATTGGCACTACGAGCAGTACTTC
TRBJ1-2,.,many,TRBV19,CASSYGGNYGYTF,TGTGCCAGTAGTTACGGGGGGAACTATGGCTACACCTTC
TRBJ2-5,.,.,TRBV28,CASRGPAVETQYF,TGTGCCAGCAGGGGTCCGGCGGTGGAGACCCAGTACTTC
TRBJ2-7,.,.,TRBV13,CASSSMNYEQYF,TGTGCCAGCAGCTCAATGAACTACGAGCAGTACTTC
TRBJ1-2,TRBD1,many,TRBV6-1,CASMRQGDGYTF,TGTGCCAGCATGAGACAGGGCGATGGCTACACCTTC
TRBJ2-5,.,.,TRBV12-3/TRBV12-4,CASSPYGVQETQYF,TGTGCCAGCAGCCCCTACGGGGTACAAGAGACCCAGTACTTC
TRBJ1-6,.,many,TRBV6-5,CASSYEDGTSSYNSPLHF,TGTGCCAGCAGTTACGAGGACGGGACGAGCTCCTATAATTCACCCCTCCACTTT
TRBJ1-2,.,many,TRBV25-1,CASSARDPDIGYGYTF,TGTGCCAGCAGTGCCCGGGACCCTGATATTGGCTATGGCTACACCTTC
TRBJ1-1,TRBD1,many,TRBV12-3/TRBV12-4,CASRIRQGINTEAFF,TGTGCCAGCAGGATCCGACAGGGGATTAACACTGAAGCTTTCTTT
TRBJ2-4,.,.,TRBV5-1,CASSPELAKNIKYF,TGCGCCAGCAGTCCAGAGTTAGCCAAAAACATTAAGTACTTC
TRBJ2-7,.,many,TRBV15,CATSTDRPYEQYF,TGTGCCACCAGCACCGACAGACCCTACGAGCAGTACTTC
TRBJ2-5,.,many,TRBV28,CASSSLNPMSGRETQYF,TGTGCCAGCAGTTCCTTAAACCCGATGTCTGGAAGGGAGACCCAGTACTTC
TRBJ1-2,.,many,TRBV28,CASRPGGYGYTF,TGTGCCAGCAGGCCCGGGGGCTATGGCTACACCTTC
TRBJ2-7,TRBD1,many,TRBV27,CASSFRTGADYEQYF,TGTGCCAGCAGTTTCAGGACAGGGGCGGATTACGAGCAGTACTTC
TRBJ1-2,TRBD1,many,TRBV29-1,CSVGRGPYGYTF,TGCAGCGTTGGAAGGGGGCCCTATGGCTACACCTTC
TRBJ2-7,.,many,TRBV20-1,CSATSYEQYF,TGCAGTGCTACTAGCTACGAGCAGTACTTC
TRBJ1-1,TRBD1,.,TRBV10-3,CAIRGQVGNTEAFF,TGTGCCATTAGGGGACAGGTGGGGAACACTGAAGCTTTCTTT
TRBJ2-5,.,many,TRBV7-9,CASSSIRGWETQYF,TGTGCCAGCAGCTCGATACGGGGCTGGGAGACCCAGTACTTC
TRBJ1-1,TRBD1,many,TRBV9,CASTKQKGQLNTEAFF,TGTGCCAGCACCAAACAAAAGGGACAGTTGAACACTGAAGCTTTCTTT
TRBJ1-2,.,many,TRBV27,CASTPTGGGSYGYTF,TGTGCCAGCACCCCCACAGGTGGGGGCAGCTATGGCTACACCTTC
TRBJ1-1,.,many,TRBV19,CASNSGPDTEAFF,TGTGCCAGTAATTCAGGGCCGGACACTGAAGCTTTCTTT
TRBJ2-2,TRBD2,many,TRBV19,CASSTLAGGAGELFF,TGTGCCAGTAGTACTTTAGCGGGAGGAGCCGGGGAGCTGTTTTTT
TRBJ1-1,.,many,TRBV30,CAWSVRVKAEAFF,TGTGCCTGGAGTGTACGCGTGAAAGCTGAAGCTTTCTTT
TRBJ2-7,.,many,TRBV6-1,CASRKAGLYEQYF,TGTGCCAGCAGGAAGGCAGGATTGTACGAGCAGTACTTC
TRBJ1-2,.,many,TRBV29-1,CSVERQAFSNYGYTF,TGCAGCGTTGAACGACAGGCCTTCTCTAACTATGGCTACACCTTC
TRBJ1-1,.,once,TRBV6-2/TRBV6-3,CASSSRRENTEAFF,TGTGCCAGCAGCTCAAGGAGAGAGAACACTGAAGCTTTCTTT
TRBJ2-2,.,many,TRBV12-3/TRBV12-4,CASGRRPNTGELFF,TGTGCCAGCGGTAGACGCCCGAACACCGGGGAGCTGTTTTTT
TRBJ2-2,.,many,TRBV20-1,CSARDLGELFF,TGCAGTGCTAGAGATCTCGGGGAGCTGTTTTTT
TRBJ1-5,TRBD1,many,TRBV27,CASTKDRGLINQPQHF,TGTGCCAGCACCAAGGACAGGGGGCTGATCAATCAGCCCCAGCATTTT
TRBJ2-5,.,many,TRBV6-2/TRBV6-3,CASSYEAIFPEETQYF,TGTGCCAGCAGTTACGAGGCTATTTTTCCGGAGGAGACCCAGTACTTC
TRBJ2-4,TRBD1,many,TRBV2,CASRGQGGKNIQYF,TGTGCCAGCAGAGGACAGGGAGGCAAAAACATTCAGTACTTC
TRBJ1-1,TRBD1,many,TRBV6-5,CASSYDRDDTEAFF,TGTGCCAGCAGTTACGACAGGGATGATACTGAAGCTTTCTTT
TRBJ1-5,TRBD1,few,TRBV19,CASRNLRDRGSRNQPQHF,TGTGCCAGTCGCAACCTACGCGACAGGGGATCACGCAATCAGCCCCAGCATTTT
TRBJ1-5,.,many,TRBV12-3/TRBV12-4,CASSLGGYSNQPQHF,TGTGCCAGCAGTCTCGGGGGCTATAGCAATCAGCCCCAGCATTTT
TRBJ2-7,TRBD2,many,TRBV7-8,CASSLGVAGGSYEQYF,TGTGCCAGCAGCTTAGGCGTAGCGGGGGGGTCCTACGAGCAGTACTTC
TRBJ1-5,.,many,TRBV6-1,CASSDLGGYSNQPQHF,TGTGCCAGCAGTGATTTGGGGGGATATAGCAATCAGCCCCAGCATTTT
TRBJ2-7,.,many,TRBV6-1,CASSVLRPGRESYEQYF,TGTGCCAGCAGTGTCCTCCGGCCAGGGCGAGAGTCCTACGAGCAGTACTTC
TRBJ2-7,.,many,TRBV20-1,CSARLTSTYEQYF,TGCAGTGCTAGACTGACTAGTACCTACGAGCAGTACTTC
TRBJ2-5,TRBD1,many,TRBV12-3/TRBV12-4,CASSFWTGGGTQYF,TGTGCCAGCAGTTTCTGGACAGGAGGAGGGACCCAGTACTTC
TRBJ1-3,.,few,TRBV28,CASSLIAPGNTIYF,TGTGCCAGCAGTTTAATCGCTCCCGGGAACACCATATATTTT
TRBJ2-7,TRBD1,many,TRBV29-1,CSGGTEYEQYF,TGCAGCGGGGGGACAGAGTACGAGCAGTACTTC
TRBJ2-4,.,many,TRBV12-3/TRBV12-4,CASSYRGGKNIQYF,TGTGCCAGCAGCTACAGGGGAGGCAAAAACATTCAGTACTTC